These 3 T cell receptor beta chains were all obtained from the same sample, sequenced in a study of blood T cell repertoires in COVID-19. The method was immunoSEQ multiplex PCR; TCRdb's version includes in-frame clones alone and lacks a portion of them. Of 210,000 or so clones detected, 92% appear once; the ten largest clones hold approximately 1.2%. The sequenced sample consisted of peripheral blood. Source of these receptors: a young man with acute or convalescent COVID-19.

CDR3 in DNA: TGCGCCAGCAGCTTGGCGGGAGCCCGCTCTGGAAACACCATATATTTT. It yields the protein CASSLAGARSGNTIYF. The rearrangement uses TRBV5-1 and TRBJ1-3; D gene ambiguous. Trimming removed 0 bases at V and 0 bases at J, with 10 bases between. Germline V gene data show CDR1 as SGHRS and CDR2 as YFSETQ. The CDR3 is made up of 16 amino acids.

The chain uses TRBV10-1 and TRBJ2-7, with D possibly matching TRBD2 (6 bases). V lost 4 bases and J lost 5, with 21 bases in between. Looked up from germline, CDR1 is WNHNN and CDR2 is SYGVQD (reference sequence). This CDR3 contains 16 residues. As DNA, the CDR3 is TGCGCCAGCAGTGTTTCGCCCGGGCGCGCGGGGAACGAGCAGTACTTC. Its protein product is CASSVSPGRAGNEQYF.

The J gene is TRBJ2-5, the V gene TRBV28; possible D gene TRBD2, 6 bases. This CDR3 has 16 amino acids. V was clipped by 3 bases and J by 5 bases, with 19 bases between them. Germline V lookup: CDR1 MDHEN, CDR2 SYDVKM. CDR3 protein: CASSFGHGWGVETQYF. CDR3 bases: TGTGCCAGCAGTTTTGGTCATGGGTGGGGGGTGGAGACCCAGTACTTC. The full variable domain, in which reference TRBV28 and TRBJ2-5 provide the parts outside the CDR3, is DVKVTQSSRYLVKRTGEKVFLECVQDMDHENMFWYRQDPGLGLRLIYFSYDVKMKEKGDIPEGYSVSREKKERFSLILESASTNQTSMYLCASSFGHGWGVETQYFGPGTRLLVL.